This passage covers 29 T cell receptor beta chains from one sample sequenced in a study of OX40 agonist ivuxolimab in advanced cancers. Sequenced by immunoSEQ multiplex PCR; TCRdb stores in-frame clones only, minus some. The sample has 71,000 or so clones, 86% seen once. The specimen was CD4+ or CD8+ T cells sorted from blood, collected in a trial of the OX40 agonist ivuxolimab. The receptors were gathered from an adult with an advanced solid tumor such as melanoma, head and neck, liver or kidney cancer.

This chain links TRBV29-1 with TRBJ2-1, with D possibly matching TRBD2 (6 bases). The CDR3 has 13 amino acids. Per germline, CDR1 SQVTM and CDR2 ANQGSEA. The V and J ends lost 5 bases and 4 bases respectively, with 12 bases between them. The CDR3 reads CSVRPGGYNEQFF. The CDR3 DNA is TGCAGCGTTCGTCCCGGGGGTTACAATGAGCAGTTCTTC.

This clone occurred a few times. In DNA, the CDR3 is TGTGCCAGCAGCCCCCCGGGAGGGATCTCTGGAAACACCATATATTTT. This translates into CASSPPGGISGNTIYF. This chain connects TRBV11-2 to TRBJ1-3; D gene uncertain. This CDR3 has 16 amino acids. The ends were cut back, 5 bases at V and 0 bases at J, with 14 bases in the middle. Germline V gene data show CDR1 as SGHAT and CDR2 as FQNNGV.

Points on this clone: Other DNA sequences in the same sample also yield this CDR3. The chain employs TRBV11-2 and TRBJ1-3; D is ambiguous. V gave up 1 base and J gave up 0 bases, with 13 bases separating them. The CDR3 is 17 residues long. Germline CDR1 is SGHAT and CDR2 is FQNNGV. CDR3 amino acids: CASSLVGKSYSGNTIYF. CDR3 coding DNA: TGTGCCAGCAGCTTAGTCGGGAAGTCCTACTCTGGAAACACCATATATTTT. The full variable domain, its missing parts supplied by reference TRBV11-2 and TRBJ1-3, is EAGVAQSPRYKIIEKRQSVAFWCNPISGHATLYWYQQILGQGPKLLIQFQNNGVVDDSQLPKDRFSAERLKGVDSTLKIQPAKLEDSAVYLCASSLVGKSYSGNTIYFGEGSWLTVV.

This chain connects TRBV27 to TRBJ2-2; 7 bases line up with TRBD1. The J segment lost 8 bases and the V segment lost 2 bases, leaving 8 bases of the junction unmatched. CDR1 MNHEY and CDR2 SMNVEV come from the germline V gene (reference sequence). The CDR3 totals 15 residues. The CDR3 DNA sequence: TGTGCCAGCAGTTTAAGGCCAGGGGGTCGGGGGGAGCTGTTTTTT. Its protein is CASSLRPGGRGELFF.

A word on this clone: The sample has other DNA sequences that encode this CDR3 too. CDR3 bases: TGTGCCAGCAGTCCCTCCCGCCCCGGGGAGCTGTTTTTT. It yields the protein CASSPSRPGELFF. The V gene is TRBV6-5, the J gene TRBJ2-2; D remains unclear. Between the trimmed V and J ends, which lost 5 bases and 6 bases, there was a span of 10 bases. The CDR3 is 13 residues long. CDR1 and CDR2 from the germline V gene are MNHEY and SVGAGI.

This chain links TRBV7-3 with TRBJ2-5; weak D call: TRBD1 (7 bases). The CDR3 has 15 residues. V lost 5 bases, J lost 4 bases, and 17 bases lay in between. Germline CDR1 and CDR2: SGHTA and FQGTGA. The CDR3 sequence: CASSQGGTKGETQYF. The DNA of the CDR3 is TGTGCCAGCAGCCAGGGGGGCACGAAGGGAGAGACCCAGTACTTC.

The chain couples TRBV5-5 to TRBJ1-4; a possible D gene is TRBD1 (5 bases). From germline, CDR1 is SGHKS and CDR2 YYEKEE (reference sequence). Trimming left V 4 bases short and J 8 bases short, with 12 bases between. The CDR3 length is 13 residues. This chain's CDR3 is CASSPGWGEKLFF. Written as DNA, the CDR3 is TGTGCCAGCAGCCCAGGGTGGGGCGAAAAACTGTTTTTT.

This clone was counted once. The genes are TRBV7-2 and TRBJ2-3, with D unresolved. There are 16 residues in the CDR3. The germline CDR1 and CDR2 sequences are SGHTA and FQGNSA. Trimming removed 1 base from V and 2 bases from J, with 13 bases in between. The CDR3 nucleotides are TGTGCCAGCAGCTTAGTCGCCAGGAGACTCACAGATACGCAGTATTTT. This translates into CASSLVARRLTDTQYF.

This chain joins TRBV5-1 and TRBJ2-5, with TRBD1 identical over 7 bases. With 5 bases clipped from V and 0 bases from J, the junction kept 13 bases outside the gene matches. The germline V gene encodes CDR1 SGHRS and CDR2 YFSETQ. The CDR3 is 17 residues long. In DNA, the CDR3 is TGCGCCAGCAGGTTTCACCGGGACAGCTACTACCAAGAGACCCAGTACTTC. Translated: CASRFHRDSYYQETQYF.

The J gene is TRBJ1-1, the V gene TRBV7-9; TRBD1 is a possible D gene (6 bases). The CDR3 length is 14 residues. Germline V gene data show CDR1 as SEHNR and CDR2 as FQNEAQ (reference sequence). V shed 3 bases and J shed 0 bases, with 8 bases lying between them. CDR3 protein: CASSFQGLNTEAFF. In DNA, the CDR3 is TGTGCCAGCAGCTTCCAGGGGCTGAACACTGAAGCTTTCTTT.

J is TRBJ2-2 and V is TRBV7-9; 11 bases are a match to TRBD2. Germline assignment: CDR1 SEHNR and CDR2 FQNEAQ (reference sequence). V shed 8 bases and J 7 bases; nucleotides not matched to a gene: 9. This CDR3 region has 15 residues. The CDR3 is CASLLSGRAFGELFF. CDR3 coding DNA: TGTGCCAGCTTACTTAGCGGGAGGGCCTTCGGGGAGCTGTTTTTT.

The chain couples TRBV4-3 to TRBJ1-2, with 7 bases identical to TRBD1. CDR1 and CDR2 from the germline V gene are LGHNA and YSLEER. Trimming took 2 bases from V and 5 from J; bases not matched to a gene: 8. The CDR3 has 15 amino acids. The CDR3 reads CASSQTPTGIYGYTF. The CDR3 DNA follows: TGCGCCAGCAGCCAAACACCGACAGGGATTTATGGCTACACCTTC.

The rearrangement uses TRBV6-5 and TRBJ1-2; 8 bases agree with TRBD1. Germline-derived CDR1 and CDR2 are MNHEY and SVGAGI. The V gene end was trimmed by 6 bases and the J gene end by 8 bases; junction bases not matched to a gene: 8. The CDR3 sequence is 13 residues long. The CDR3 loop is CASSWTGLRGYTF. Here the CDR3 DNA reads TGTGCCAGCAGCTGGACAGGGCTGAGGGGCTACACCTTC.

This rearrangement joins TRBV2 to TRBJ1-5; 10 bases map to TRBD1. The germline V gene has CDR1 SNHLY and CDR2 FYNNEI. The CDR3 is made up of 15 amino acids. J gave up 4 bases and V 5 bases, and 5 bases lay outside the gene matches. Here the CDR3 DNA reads TGTGCCAGCAGTCCGGACAGGGGGACAAATCAGCCCCAGCATTTT. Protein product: CASSPDRGTNQPQHF.

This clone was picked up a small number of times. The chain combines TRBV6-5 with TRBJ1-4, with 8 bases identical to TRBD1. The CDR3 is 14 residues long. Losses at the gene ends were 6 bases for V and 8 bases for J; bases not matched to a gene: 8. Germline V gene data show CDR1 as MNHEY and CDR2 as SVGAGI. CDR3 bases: TGTGCCAGCAGGGCAGGGGGCGCGAGGGAAAAACTGTTTTTT. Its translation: CASRAGGAREKLFF.

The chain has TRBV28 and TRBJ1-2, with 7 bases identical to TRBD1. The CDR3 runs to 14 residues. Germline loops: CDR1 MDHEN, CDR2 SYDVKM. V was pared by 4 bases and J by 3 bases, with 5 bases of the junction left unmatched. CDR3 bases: TGTGCCAGCAGTTCACCGCAGGGGGACTATGGCTACACCTTC. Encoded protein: CASSSPQGDYGYTF.

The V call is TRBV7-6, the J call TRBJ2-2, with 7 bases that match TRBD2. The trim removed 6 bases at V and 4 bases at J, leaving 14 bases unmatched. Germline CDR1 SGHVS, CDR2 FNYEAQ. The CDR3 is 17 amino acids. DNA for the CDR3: TGTGCCAGCAGGCTGAGGACCCCGGGGGAGGGCACCGGGGAGCTGTTTTTT. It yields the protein CASRLRTPGEGTGELFF.

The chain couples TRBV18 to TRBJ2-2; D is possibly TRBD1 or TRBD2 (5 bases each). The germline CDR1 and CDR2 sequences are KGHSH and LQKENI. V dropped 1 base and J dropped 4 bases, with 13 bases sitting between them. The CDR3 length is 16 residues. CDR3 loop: CASSPRMSGTTGELFF. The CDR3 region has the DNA TGTGCCAGCTCACCACGAATGTCAGGGACCACCGGGGAGCTGTTTTTT.

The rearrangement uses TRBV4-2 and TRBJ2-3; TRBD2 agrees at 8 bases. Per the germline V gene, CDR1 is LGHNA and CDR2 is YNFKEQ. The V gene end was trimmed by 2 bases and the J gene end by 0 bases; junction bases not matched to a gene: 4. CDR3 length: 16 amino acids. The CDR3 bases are TGTGCCAGCAGCCAAAGGAGCGGGGGTAGCACAGATACGCAGTATTTT. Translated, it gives CASSQRSGGSTDTQYF.

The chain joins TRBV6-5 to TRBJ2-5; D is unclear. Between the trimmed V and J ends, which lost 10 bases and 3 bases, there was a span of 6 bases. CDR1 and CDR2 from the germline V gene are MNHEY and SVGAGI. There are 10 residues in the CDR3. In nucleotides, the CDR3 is TGTGCCACCTCGGAAGAGACCCAGTACTTC. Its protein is CATSEETQYF.

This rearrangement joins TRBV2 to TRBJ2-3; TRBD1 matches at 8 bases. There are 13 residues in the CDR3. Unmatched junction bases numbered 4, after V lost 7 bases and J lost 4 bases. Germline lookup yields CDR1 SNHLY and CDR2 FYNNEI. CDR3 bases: TGTGCCAGCACCCTGGACAGGGCAGATACGCAGTATTTT. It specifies CASTLDRADTQYF.

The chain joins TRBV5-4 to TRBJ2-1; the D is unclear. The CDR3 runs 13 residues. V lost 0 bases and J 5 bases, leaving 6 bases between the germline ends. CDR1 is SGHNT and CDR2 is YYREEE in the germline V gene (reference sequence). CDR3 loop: CASSLVWDNEQFF. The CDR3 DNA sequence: TGTGCCAGCAGCTTGGTTTGGGACAATGAGCAGTTCTTC.

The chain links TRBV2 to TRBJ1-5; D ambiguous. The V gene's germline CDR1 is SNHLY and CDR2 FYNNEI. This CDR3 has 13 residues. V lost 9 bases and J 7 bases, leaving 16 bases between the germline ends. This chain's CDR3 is CASGREVEQPQHF. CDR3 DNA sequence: TGTGCCAGTGGAAGGGAGGTGGAGCAGCCCCAGCATTTT.

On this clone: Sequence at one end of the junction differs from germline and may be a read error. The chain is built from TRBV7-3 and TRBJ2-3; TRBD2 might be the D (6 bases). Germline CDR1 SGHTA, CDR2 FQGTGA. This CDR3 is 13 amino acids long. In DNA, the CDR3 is TGTGTCAGCAGCTTGAATCCTCGGGAGACGCAGTATTTT. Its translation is CVSSLNPRETQYF.

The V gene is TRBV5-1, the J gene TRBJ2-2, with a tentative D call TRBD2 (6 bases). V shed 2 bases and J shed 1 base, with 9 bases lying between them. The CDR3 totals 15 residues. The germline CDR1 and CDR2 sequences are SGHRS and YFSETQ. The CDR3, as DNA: TGCGCCAGCAGCTTTGGAGCGGGGAACACCGGGGAGCTGTTTTTT. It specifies CASSFGAGNTGELFF.

The CDR3 DNA is TGCGCCAGCGCCGCCAGACTAGGCTACAATGAGCAGTTCTTC. This codes for CASAARLGYNEQFF. This chain uses TRBV5-1 with TRBJ2-1; the D gene is possibly TRBD2 (6 bases). The CDR3 totals 14 residues. In germline, CDR1 is SGHRS, CDR2 YFSETQ. Trimming took off 7 bases at V and 3 bases at J, with 14 bases between the two ends.

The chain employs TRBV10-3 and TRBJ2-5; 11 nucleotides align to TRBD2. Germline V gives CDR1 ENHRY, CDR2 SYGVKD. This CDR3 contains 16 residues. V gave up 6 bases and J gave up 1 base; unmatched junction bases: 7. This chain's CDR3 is CAIRASGGSGQETQYF. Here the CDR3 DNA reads TGTGCCATCAGGGCTAGCGGGGGGAGCGGCCAAGAGACCCAGTACTTC.

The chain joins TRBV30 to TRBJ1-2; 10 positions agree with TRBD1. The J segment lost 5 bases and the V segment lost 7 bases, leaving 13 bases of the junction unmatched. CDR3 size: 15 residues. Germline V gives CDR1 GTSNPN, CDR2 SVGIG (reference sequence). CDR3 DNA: TGTGCCTTACTAGGACAGGGGGAAGGTATTTATGGCTACACCTTC. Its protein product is CALLGQGEGIYGYTF.

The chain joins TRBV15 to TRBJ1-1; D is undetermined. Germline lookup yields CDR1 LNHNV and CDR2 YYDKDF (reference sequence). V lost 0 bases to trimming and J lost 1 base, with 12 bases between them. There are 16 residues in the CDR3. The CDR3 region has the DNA TGTGCCACCAGCAGAGATGATGGTCACCAGAACACTGAAGCTTTCTTT. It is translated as CATSRDDGHQNTEAFF.